This entry is about one T cell receptor (beta chain). Its target is unknown. V lost 3 bases, J lost 4 bases, and 2 bases stayed unmatched. CDR3 length equals 13 residues. The V gene's germline CDR1 is SGHVS and CDR2 FQNEAQ. Attachment of unique molecular identifiers to individual cDNA molecules was performed. TCRdb ran MiXCR on the 5' RACE reads and lists one entry per CDR3 protein. This sample has around 70,000 distinct CDR3 sequences, with 9.5% to 15% found just once. The sample belongs to a study of early T cells in non-severe SARS-CoV-2 infection. Study outcomes and limitations: Database matching using VDJdb favored anti-spike CD8 responses, with private and CD4 specificities left missing.

The chain employs TRBV7-8 and TRBJ1-1, with TRBD1 matching over 7 bases. The sample comprised whole blood. The receptor comes from an adult who was a healthcare worker with PCR-confirmed SARS-CoV-2 infection or an uninfected control (not recorded which). This CDR3 reads CASSFRGSTEAFF. CDR3 DNA: TGTGCCAGCAGCTTCAGGGGGAGCACTGAAGCTTTCTTT. The full variable domain, completed using reference TRBV7-8 and TRBJ1-1, is GAGVSQSPRYKVAKRGQDVALRCDPISGHVSLFWYQQALGQGPEFLTYFQNEAQLDKSGLPSDRFFAERPEGSVSTLKIQRTQQEDSAVYLCASSFRGSTEAFFGQGTRLTVV.